The source of this T cell receptor (beta chain) is a study of monozygotic twins with inflammatory bowel disease. Broader study findings: Clonotypes shared with others were fewer in IBD patients than in healthy twins, especially with disease activity. The data gave no support to a single strong IBD-associated signal or clonotype.

A roughly 2.5 ml blood sample was drawn per donor. As to this clonotype: Its antigen is unknown.

Each CDR3 protein gets one entry in TCRdb, which reprocessed the 5' RACE reads and gives no DNA. The sample has roughly 200,000 distinct CDR3 sequences. Sequencing used blood. This TCR was sampled from a human donor with ulcerative colitis or Crohn's disease, or a healthy co-twin of an affected twin (not recorded which).

The CDR3 loop reads CASRDGNTIYF. The gene calls are TRBV12-3 or TRBV12-4 and TRBJ1-3. This CDR3 contains 11 residues.